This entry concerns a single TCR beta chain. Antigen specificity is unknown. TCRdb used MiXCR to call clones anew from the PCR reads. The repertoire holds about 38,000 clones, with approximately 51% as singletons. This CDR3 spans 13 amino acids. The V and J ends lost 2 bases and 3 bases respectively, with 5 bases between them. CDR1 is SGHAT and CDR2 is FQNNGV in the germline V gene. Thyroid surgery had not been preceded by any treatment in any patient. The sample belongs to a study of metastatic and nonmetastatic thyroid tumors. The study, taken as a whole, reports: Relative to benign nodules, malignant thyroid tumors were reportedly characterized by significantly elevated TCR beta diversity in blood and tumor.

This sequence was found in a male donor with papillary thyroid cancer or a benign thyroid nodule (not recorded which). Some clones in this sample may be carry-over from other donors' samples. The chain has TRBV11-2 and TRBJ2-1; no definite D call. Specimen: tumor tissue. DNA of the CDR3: TGTGCCAGCAGCTTACCGGGCTACAATGAGCAGTTCTTC. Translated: CASSLPGYNEQFF.